These 13 T cell receptor beta chains came from one sample sequenced in a study of T-cell memory formation after mild COVID-19. TCRdb used MiXCR to reprocess the 5' RACE reads, holding one entry per CDR3 protein. The top ten clones hold 2.2% of a sample with roughly 130,000 distinct CDR3 sequences, about 5.9% of them seen once. The sequencing input was PBMCs or a T cell subset sorted from them (not recorded which). All receptors derive from an adult woman who had mild COVID-19 (a few samples of this study predate the infection). Cell type and time point are not known.

At least ten counts were recorded for this clonotype. V and J are TRBV12-3 or TRBV12-4 and TRBJ2-1; D is uncertain. CDR3 length equals 15 residues. V lost 3 bases, J lost 1 base, and 10 bases lay in between. CDR3 sequence reads: CASSLSGQSYNEQFF. The CDR3 nucleotides are TGTGCCAGCAGTTTGTCCGGGCAATCCTACAATGAGCAGTTCTTC.

The CDR3 DNA reads as TGTGCCAGCAGTATAACAGGGGGCAGCAATCAGCCCCAGCATTTT. It specifies CASSITGGSNQPQHF. The rearrangement uses TRBV12-3 or TRBV12-4 and TRBJ1-5, with 9 bases aligning to TRBD1. CDR3 length equals 15 residues. V shed 5 bases and J 1 base; nucleotides not matched to a gene: 3.

As regards this clonotype: This sequence may be a read error, since a much larger clone differs from it by one base. V and J are TRBV5-1 and TRBJ2-5, with 8 bases that match TRBD2. The V gene end was trimmed by 1 base and the J gene end by 2 bases; junction bases not matched to a gene: 10. The CDR3 sequence is 17 residues long. In germline, CDR1 is SGHRS, CDR2 YFSETQ. Here the CDR3 DNA reads TGCGCCAGCAGCTTGTACTTGATGGCGGGGGGACAAGAGACCCAGTACTTC. Encoded protein: CASSLYLMAGGQETQYF.

V and J are TRBV25-1 and TRBJ1-2; D not certain. The CDR3 has 12 residues. V dropped 3 bases and J dropped 4 bases, with 6 bases sitting between them. Germline assignment: CDR1 MGHDK and CDR2 SYGVNS. The CDR3 bases are TGTGCCAGCAGTGAGGCAGGCTATGGCTACACCTTC. This translates into CASSEAGYGYTF.

This clonotype was seen a few times. The chain is built from TRBV2 and TRBJ2-5; 7 bases line up with TRBD1. CDR3 length: 14 residues. The ends lost 4 bases at V and 5 bases at J; junction bases unmatched: 7. Germline assignment: CDR1 SNHLY and CDR2 FYNNEI. CDR3 coding DNA: TGTGCCAGCAGTGGACAGGGTCTCCGGGAGACCCAGTACTTC. This translates into CASSGQGLRETQYF.

This clonotype was counted a few times. The V call is TRBV20-1, the J call TRBJ2-5; 7 positions agree with TRBD2. Germline V CDR1 and CDR2: DFQATT, SNEGSKA (reference sequence). There are 17 residues in the CDR3. V dropped 3 bases and J dropped 3; count of bases not matched to a gene: 16. In nucleotides, the CDR3 is TGCAGTGCTAGGCCCACCGATCTACTAGCGTATGAAGAGACCCAGTACTTC. The encoded protein is CSARPTDLLAYEETQYF.

At least ten counts were recorded for this clonotype. This chain uses TRBV30 with TRBJ2-2; tentative D call: TRBD1 (5 bases). V was pared by 3 bases and J by 1 base, with 12 bases between. Germline CDR1 GTSNPN, CDR2 SVGIG (reference sequence). The CDR3 runs 15 residues. CDR3 nucleotides: TGTGCCTGGAGAGGGGCCGCCTTGAACACCGGGGAGCTGTTTTTT. It translates to CAWRGAALNTGELFF.

This clonotype was seen ten or more times. The chain combines TRBV7-2 with TRBJ2-1, with 9 bases identical to TRBD2. The CDR3 contains 15 residues. Trimming took 7 bases from V and 3 from J; bases not matched to a gene: 7. Germline CDR1 reads SGHTA; CDR2 reads FQGNSA. Here the CDR3 reads CASTTGTSSYNEQFF. CDR3 coding DNA: TGTGCCAGCACCACCGGGACTAGCAGCTACAATGAGCAGTTCTTC.

This clonotype was counted at least ten times. This chain joins TRBV5-1 and TRBJ2-2; D could derive from TRBD1 or TRBD2 (5 bases each). Trimming took off 3 bases at V and 6 bases at J, with 21 bases between the two ends. The CDR3 runs to 17 residues. Germline V gives CDR1 SGHRS, CDR2 YFSETQ. In DNA form, the CDR3 reads TGCGCCAGCAGCTGGGGGACCCCTCGTCTCACGTCCGGGGAGCTGTTTTTT. Amino acid sequence: CASSWGTPRLTSGELFF.

This clonotype was recorded at least ten times. The V call is TRBV6-5, the J call TRBJ1-1, with TRBD1 identical over 8 bases. The V and J ends lost 2 bases and 5 bases, in that order; junction bases with no gene match: 4. The CDR3 runs to 14 residues. CDR1 and CDR2 (germline): MNHEY, SVGAGI. The CDR3 DNA is TGTGCCAGCAGTTACCTACAGGGGGTAACTGAAGCTTTCTTT. Translated, it gives CASSYLQGVTEAFF.

Only a few counts were recorded for this clonotype. The V call is TRBV20-1, the J call TRBJ2-3; no reliable D call. Per the germline V gene, CDR1 is DFQATT and CDR2 is SNEGSKA (reference sequence). CDR3 length: 12 residues. V lost 4 bases to trimming and J lost 1 base, with 6 bases between them. For the CDR3, the DNA is TGCAGTGCTATCATAGGCACAGATACGCAGTATTTT. Its translation: CSAIIGTDTQYF.

This clonotype appeared many times. The rearrangement joins TRBV2 to TRBJ2-1; D is possibly TRBD1 (5 bases). Germline CDR1 and CDR2: SNHLY and FYNNEI. The CDR3 loop spans 11 amino acids. Deletions cut 8 bases from V and 9 bases from J, with 11 bases between. The DNA of the CDR3 is TGTGCCAGCGGCAGGGTAGGTGAGCAGTTCTTC. Its translation is CASGRVGEQFF.

This clonotype was counted only a few times. The chain couples TRBV6-2 or TRBV6-3 to TRBJ1-2; no reliable D call. CDR1 is MNHEY, CDR2 SVGEGT, per germline. This CDR3 contains 12 residues. Trimming took off 7 bases at V and 2 bases at J, with 8 bases between the two ends. The CDR3 protein is CASTWNNYGYTF. CDR3 in DNA: TGTGCCAGCACTTGGAACAACTATGGCTACACCTTC.